The clone carrying this T cell receptor (beta chain) was counted between two and nine times. The data originate from a study of PD-L1 blockade in urothelial cancer. Across the whole study: A median approximately 150,000 T cells were found in blood samples.

Profiled with immunoSEQ multiplex PCR; TCRdb holds only in-frame clones, not every one. The data contain some 48,000 clones, roughly 80% of them singletons. The time point is: peripheral blood 6 weeks after treatment start. Germline V CDR1 and CDR2: MDHEN, SYDVKM. J was trimmed by 4 bases and V by 2 bases; bases with no gene match: 15. The CDR3 has 18 amino acids. This TCR was recovered from a man aged 70-80 years with urothelial cancer. Sequencing was performed on PBMCs, taken around atezolizumab (anti-PD-L1) treatment. V and J are TRBV28 and TRBJ2-7; TRBD1 matches at 9 bases. This CDR3 reads CASSLELSWDRAGYEQYF. The CDR3 nucleotides are TGTGCCAGCAGTTTAGAATTGAGCTGGGACAGGGCGGGTTACGAGCAGTACTTC.